The clone carrying this T cell receptor beta chain has a single count. With V trimmed by 2 bases and J by 2 bases, 3 bases remained unmatched. The CDR3 extends over 15 amino acids. Per germline, CDR1 KGHDR and CDR2 SFDVKD. The entry originates in a study of blood T cell repertoires in COVID-19. At the level of the study: The cDNA or gDNA used as material had been derived from T cells, B-cell-depleted T cells, or PBMCs.

TCRdb's table, derived via immunoSEQ multiplex PCR, lists solely in-frame clones and lacks some. Of some 340,000 clones in the sample, 85% to 95% were seen once. Assignment of participants to cohorts was predicated upon participant-reported clinical history. This chain joins TRBV24-1 and TRBJ1-2; 8 bases map to TRBD1. The sequence came from a woman in her 30s who had been exposed to COVID-19. The specimen sequenced was PBMCs or T cells enriched from blood (not recorded which). DNA for the CDR3: TGTGCCACCAGTGATTCGACAGGGGCGAACTATGGCTACACCTTC. This translates into CATSDSTGANYGYTF.